A single sample gave rise to the 24 T cell receptor beta chains below, sequenced in a study of technical replicates of blood from a handful of donors. Method: immunoSEQ multiplex PCR; TCRdb's copy keeps in-frame clones and lacks some. The sample lists 60,000 to 65,000 clones, approximately 83% seen once, with 5.1% in the top ten. Source material: PBMCs. These receptors all stem from a human donor in good health. Some clones in this sample may be carry-over from other donors' samples.

The chain uses TRBV5-1 and TRBJ2-1; 13 bases map to TRBD2. This CDR3 has 18 residues. Germline assignment: CDR1 SGHRS and CDR2 YFSETQ. V dropped 4 bases and J dropped 0; count of bases not matched to a gene: 7. The CDR3 region has the DNA TGCGCCAGCAGCCCGGGACTAGCGGGACAACCCTCCTACAATGAGCAGTTCTTC. It encodes CASSPGLAGQPSYNEQFF.

This chain connects TRBV7-9 to TRBJ2-7, with 9 bases identical to TRBD1. The CDR3 runs to 15 residues. The V segment lost 9 bases and the J segment 5 bases; nucleotides outside the gene matches: 14. Germline CDR1 is SEHNR and CDR2 is FQNEAQ (reference sequence). CDR3 amino acids: CASRPSGTGKNEQYF. The CDR3, as DNA: TGTGCCAGTCGCCCGTCAGGGACAGGGAAAAACGAGCAGTACTTC.

This clone was found once. The chain carries TRBV19 and TRBJ1-2; tentative D call: TRBD1 (6 bases). Trimming stripped 5 bases from V and 2 bases from J, with 15 bases between. This CDR3 region has 15 residues. Germline V gives CDR1 LNHDA, CDR2 SQIVND (reference sequence). CDR3 sequence reads: CASSPTRGTNYGYTF. CDR3 DNA sequence: TGTGCCAGTAGTCCGACCAGGGGAACCAACTATGGCTACACCTTC.

V and J are TRBV6-1 and TRBJ1-1; no firm D call. The CDR3 spans 13 residues. Germline CDR1 MNHNS, CDR2 SASEGT. The V gene lost 1 base and the J gene lost 3 bases, with 6 bases spanning the gap. Here the CDR3 DNA reads TGTGCCAGCAGTGAAGGGGAGTACACTGAAGCTTTCTTT. This encodes CASSEGEYTEAFF.

This chain connects TRBV7-3 to TRBJ2-3, with TRBD2 identical over 8 bases. Trimming at V came to 4 bases and at J to 1 base, leaving 7 bases not matched to a gene. This CDR3 spans 16 amino acids. Germline V lookup: CDR1 SGHTA, CDR2 FQGTGA. CDR3 nucleotide sequence: TGTGCCAGCAGCTCTCCTAGCGGGTCTGGCACAGATACGCAGTATTTT. Protein sequence: CASSSPSGSGTDTQYF. Full variable domain (missing parts from reference TRBV7-3 and TRBJ2-3): GAGVSQTPSNKVTEKGKYVELRCDPISGHTALYWYRQSLGQGPEFLIYFQGTGAADDSGLPNDRFFAVRPEGSVSTLKIQRTERGDSAVYLCASSSPSGSGTDTQYFGPGTRLTVL.

This clone was recorded only once. The chain couples TRBV18 to TRBJ1-1; no reliable D call. Trimming cost V 7 bases and J 4 bases, with 19 bases left between them. The CDR3 covers 15 residues. Germline CDR1 is KGHSH and CDR2 is LQKENI. In nucleotides, the CDR3 is TGTGCCAGCTTACCGCAGAGAGGGCAAGGCACTGAAGCTTTCTTT. Its translation is CASLPQRGQGTEAFF. Together with reference TRBV18 and TRBJ1-1, the CDR3 gives the full variable domain: NAGVMQNPRHLVRRRGQEARLRCSPMKGHSHVYWYRQLPEEGLKFMVYLQKENIIDESGMPKERFSAEFPKEGPSILRIQQVVRGDSAAYFCASLPQRGQGTEAFFGQGTRLTVV.

This clone was detected only once. This rearrangement joins TRBV5-1 to TRBJ1-5; the D is unclear. This CDR3 is built from 14 residues. Trimming removed 4 bases at V and 2 bases at J, with 10 bases between. Germline CDR1 is SGHRS and CDR2 is YFSETQ. The CDR3 protein is CASSGGMGNQPQHF. The CDR3 DNA follows: TGCGCCAGCAGCGGAGGGATGGGCAATCAGCCCCAGCATTTT.

This chain uses TRBV7-3 with TRBJ2-1, with D unresolved. The CDR3 has 17 residues. Trimming cost V 5 bases and J 0 bases, with 17 bases left between them. Germline values: CDR1 SGHTA, CDR2 FQGTGA. In nucleotides, the CDR3 is TGTGCCAGCAGCCTCCATCCAGGCAGTAGCTCCTACAATGAGCAGTTCTTC. Translated: CASSLHPGSSSYNEQFF.

J is TRBJ2-5 and V is TRBV5-5, with 9 nucleotides matching TRBD2. The length of the CDR3 is 16 residues. The junction had 4 bases not matched to a gene; V was cut back by 1 base and J by 0 bases. Germline values: CDR1 SGHKS, CDR2 YYEKEE (reference sequence). The CDR3 sequence: CASSLSGGTYQETQYF. For the CDR3, the DNA is TGTGCCAGCAGCTTGAGCGGGGGGACGTACCAAGAGACCCAGTACTTC.

The chain has TRBV29-1 and TRBJ1-2, with 7 bases that match TRBD1. The CDR3 is 13 amino acids. Germline V gene data show CDR1 as SQVTM and CDR2 as ANQGSEA. V shed 6 bases and J 3 bases; nucleotides not matched to a gene: 7. The CDR3 here is CSVGDSFHYGYTF. DNA of the CDR3: TGCAGCGTGGGGGACAGCTTCCACTATGGCTACACCTTC.

The rearrangement uses TRBV27 and TRBJ1-2, with D unclear. The V gene's germline CDR1 is MNHEY and CDR2 SMNVEV (reference sequence). Deletions cut 2 bases from V and 4 bases from J, with 17 bases between. The CDR3 runs 16 residues. The CDR3 bases are TGTGCCAGCAGTTTAAGGATGGAGGCCGTAGCCTATGGCTACACCTTC. Its protein product is CASSLRMEAVAYGYTF.

This chain joins TRBV4-1 and TRBJ1-5; D is possibly TRBD1 (5 bases). With 1 base removed from V and 4 bases from J, the gap between germline ends came to 11 bases. Per germline, CDR1 MGHRA and CDR2 YSYEKL. The CDR3 has 15 residues. The CDR3 is CASSQGRSGNQPQHF. CDR3 in DNA: TGCGCCAGCAGCCAAGGTCGGTCAGGGAATCAGCCCCAGCATTTT.

The rearrangement uses TRBV7-3 and TRBJ2-1; 11 bases match TRBD2. The V and J ends lost 1 base and 4 bases, in that order; junction bases with no gene match: 3. Germline CDR1 is SGHTA and CDR2 is FQGTGA. The CDR3 is made up of 16 amino acids. CDR3 sequence reads: CASSLISGGGYNEQFF. The CDR3 nucleotides read TGTGCCAGCAGCTTAATTAGCGGGGGGGGGTACAATGAGCAGTTCTTC.

The sample holds a few counts of this clone. This sequence joins TRBV5-6 and TRBJ1-1; TRBD1 might be the D (6 bases). Trimming pared 7 bases from V and 5 bases from J, leaving 18 bases between. Germline-derived CDR1 and CDR2 are SGHDT and YYEEEE. The CDR3 consists of 14 residues. The CDR3 DNA sequence: TGTGCCAGCTCATGGGGACAAGTAATGACTGAAGCTTTCTTT. Translation: CASSWGQVMTEAFF.

This clone has only one observation. CDR3 DNA: TGTGCCAGCAGCCAACCGAGGACAGGACGCTACGAGCAGTACTTC. Translation gives CASSQPRTGRYEQYF. This chain uses TRBV14 with TRBJ2-7, with TRBD1 matching 7 bases. V dropped 2 bases and J dropped 3; count of bases not matched to a gene: 7. This CDR3 region has 15 residues. CDR1 SGHDN and CDR2 FVKESK come from the germline V gene.

The chain couples TRBV9 to TRBJ2-7; 13 positions agree with TRBD2. CDR3 length: 18 residues. CDR1 is SGDLS and CDR2 is YYNGEE in the germline V gene. Unmatched junction bases numbered 11, after V lost 3 bases and J lost 2 bases. CDR3 sequence reads: CASSASGLAGAQTYEQYF. In nucleotides, the CDR3 is TGTGCCAGCAGCGCCTCCGGACTAGCGGGGGCCCAGACCTACGAGCAGTACTTC.

This chain joins TRBV11-2 and TRBJ2-1; possible D gene TRBD1, 5 bases. There are 14 residues in the CDR3. Germline CDR1 SGHAT, CDR2 FQNNGV. Trimming took 2 bases from V and 8 from J, leaving 13 bases between them. Here the CDR3 DNA reads TGTGCCAGCAGCTTAATCGCGGAACAGGATGAGCAGTTCTTC. Residues: CASSLIAEQDEQFF.

The V call is TRBV7-3, the J call TRBJ2-1; possible D gene TRBD2, 6 bases. The germline V gene encodes CDR1 SGHTA and CDR2 FQGTGA. Trimming took 2 bases from V and 5 from J, leaving 19 bases between them. This CDR3 has 17 amino acids. The CDR3 region has the DNA TGTGCCAGCAGCTTACAGTCAAGTAGCGGTAAAAACAATGAGCAGTTCTTC. It specifies CASSLQSSSGKNNEQFF.

The genes are TRBV25-1 and TRBJ2-1; 8 bases are shared with TRBD1. This CDR3 spans 16 amino acids. The junction had 10 bases not matched to a gene; V was cut back by 3 bases and J by 6 bases. CDR1 and CDR2 from the germline V gene are MGHDK and SYGVNS. CDR3 sequence (DNA): TGTGCCAGCAGTGATACCGGACAGGGCTTCGTCAATGAGCAGTTCTTC. Its translation is CASSDTGQGFVNEQFF.

The V gene is TRBV5-4, the J gene TRBJ1-4; 9 nucleotides agree with TRBD1. Germline V gives CDR1 SGHNT, CDR2 YYREEE (reference sequence). This CDR3 spans 17 amino acids. V was pared by 4 bases and J by 6 bases, with 13 bases of the junction left unmatched. The CDR3 DNA follows: TGTGCCAGCAGCCTATATACCCCGGGACAGGGACATGAAAAACTGTTTTTT. Amino acid sequence: CASSLYTPGQGHEKLFF.

The chain couples TRBV6-6 to TRBJ2-5; 13 bases map to TRBD2. Per germline, CDR1 MNHNY and CDR2 SVGAGI (reference sequence). CDR3 length: 16 residues. The V gene end was trimmed by 2 bases and the J gene end by 3 bases; junction bases not matched to a gene: 3. The CDR3 is CASSYVLAGGEETQYF. DNA of the CDR3: TGTGCCAGCAGTTACGTACTAGCGGGGGGGGAAGAGACCCAGTACTTC.

The chain has TRBV4-2 and TRBJ2-1, with a weak D call TRBD2 (5 bases). Trimming shortened V by 2 bases and J by 8 bases, and 19 bases separated the two germline ends. The CDR3 spans 16 residues. In germline, CDR1 is LGHNA, CDR2 YNFKEQ. The DNA of the CDR3 is TGTGCCAGCAGCCAACCGACACCGGAGGTCAAGGATGAGCAGTTCTTC. Translation: CASSQPTPEVKDEQFF.

The chain recombines TRBV6-6 with TRBJ1-6; D is undetermined. Germline loops: CDR1 MNHNY, CDR2 SVGAGI (reference sequence). This CDR3 has 14 residues. The V end was cut by 6 bases, the J end by 7 bases, with 13 bases between. The CDR3: CASRAGLANSPLHF. The DNA of the CDR3 is TGTGCCAGCAGGGCGGGTCTTGCGAATTCACCCCTCCACTTT.

This clone was counted a few times. This CDR3 is also generated by other DNA sequences in the sample. The CDR3 reads CAWSVPDRTNTEAFF. The CDR3 DNA reads as TGTGCCTGGAGTGTACCTGACAGGACTAACACTGAAGCTTTCTTT. The chain carries TRBV30 and TRBJ1-1, with D tentatively TRBD1 (6 bases). The CDR3 runs 15 residues. V shed 0 bases and J shed 2 bases, with 13 bases lying between them. Germline V gene sequence: CDR1 GTSNPN, CDR2 SVGIG (reference sequence).